This TCR beta chain was profiled in a study of a mutant IDH1 vaccine in newly diagnosed glioma. Time point defined: baseline, week 1 (first vaccination visit). As to treatment: pre-vaccination baseline after standard-of-care therapy. As for this clone: As yet, its antigen is unknown.

The data were produced by immunoSEQ multiplex PCR, yet TCRdb's version contains in-frame clones alone and is incomplete. The repertoire holds just under 95,000 clones, with around three quarters as singletons. Germline values: CDR1 MDHEN, CDR2 SYDVKM. The CDR3 contains 14 residues. Deletions cut 6 bases from V and 5 bases from J, with 14 bases between. Study outcomes and limitations: Altogether, around 93% of patients exhibited vaccine-induced immune responses.

The receptor was derived from a middle-aged man with glioma. V is TRBV28 and J is TRBJ2-1; D is unresolved. Sequences were derived from PBMCs, sampled from a glioma patient treated with radiotherapy, temozolomide or both. The CDR3: CASRGIRGDNEQFF. The CDR3 DNA follows: TGTGCCAGCAGAGGGATCCGAGGAGACAATGAGCAGTTCTTC.